This T cell receptor beta chain stems from a study of blood T cell repertoires in COVID-19. Study background: Sites across the United States, Italy and Spain contributed samples from acute and convalescent COVID-19. From T cells, B-cell-depleted T cells, or PBMCs came the material, which was cDNA or gDNA.

The V gene's germline CDR1 is MDHEN and CDR2 SYDVKM. This CDR3 has 14 amino acids. Trimming pared 4 bases from V and 2 bases from J, leaving 12 bases between. Original processing notes: Counts of nucleated cells, estimated from reference gene primer amplification, were obtained. Profiling relied on immunoSEQ multiplex PCR, and the TCRdb table lists in-frame clones only, not all of them. The V and J calls and the clone size are those of that table, but D and trimming were determined from the DNA. This table holds 70,000 to 80,000 clones, about 91% found once. Sequenced input: peripheral blood. The origin of this receptor is a woman aged 55-69 years with active COVID-19. The V call is TRBV28, the J call TRBJ2-7, with a tentative D call TRBD2 (5 bases). CDR3 nucleotides: TGTGCCAGCAGTTCCTCGCTAGCCCCCTACGAGCAGTACTTC. This encodes CASSSSLAPYEQYF.